The 12 T cell receptor beta chains given below trace back to one sample, sequenced in a study of cytomegalovirus exposure and HLA in healthy donors. The PCR contained 60 Vbeta and 13 Jbeta primers. The method was immunoSEQ multiplex PCR; TCRdb's version includes in-frame clones alone and lacks a portion of them. Among 150,000 to 200,000 clones, over 75% were seen once, and the ten largest hold approximately 2%. The specimen was PBMCs. The receptors were gathered from a woman aged 18-30 years in good health and CMV-seronegative.

The rearrangement joins TRBV7-2 to TRBJ1-5; 7 bases map to TRBD1. The CDR3 is 18 amino acids. J lost 6 bases, V lost 1 base, and 15 bases had no gene match. CDR1 and CDR2 from the germline V gene are SGHTA and FQGNSA. The CDR3 protein is CASSLGAGGPRFGQPQHF. CDR3 in DNA: TGTGCCAGCAGCTTAGGGGCAGGGGGTCCCAGGTTCGGTCAGCCCCAGCATTTT. Full variable domain (missing parts from reference TRBV7-2 and TRBJ1-5): GAGVSQSPSNKVTEKGKDVELRCDPISGHTALYWYRQSLGQGLEFLIYFQGNSAPDKSGLPSDRFSAERTGGSVSTLTIQRTQQEDSAVYLCASSLGAGGPRFGQPQHFGDGTRLSIL.

The chain has TRBV14 and TRBJ2-5; weak D call: TRBD1 (5 bases). Trimming removed 1 base at V and 7 bases at J, with 16 bases between. The CDR3 spans 15 residues. CDR1 is SGHDN and CDR2 is FVKESK in the germline V gene. CDR3 DNA: TGTGCCAGCAGCCAAGGTCAAGGGTGGGGCGGGACCCAGTACTTC. This translates into CASSQGQGWGGTQYF.

Note on this clone: Other nucleotide sequences in the sample specify the same CDR3. The CDR3 loop reads CAWTRGFAYNEQFF. CDR3 nucleotide sequence: TGTGCCTGGACACGCGGATTCGCCTACAATGAGCAGTTCTTC. The chain has TRBV30 and TRBJ2-1; D not certain. This CDR3 is built from 14 residues. V lost 4 bases, J lost 2 bases, and 12 bases lay in between. Germline V gene data show CDR1 as GTSNPN and CDR2 as SVGIG (reference sequence).

Here the CDR3 reads CASRERASGGAGRGDTQYF. DNA of the CDR3: TGTGCCAGCAGAGAACGCGCTAGCGGGGGGGCAGGTCGAGGAGATACGCAGTATTTT. V usage is TRBV6-1 and J usage is TRBJ2-3; 12 bases line up with TRBD2. V shed 6 bases, J shed 5 bases, and the junction held 18 bases outside the gene matches. The CDR3 sequence is 19 residues long. The V gene's germline CDR1 is MNHNS and CDR2 SASEGT.

The chain combines TRBV5-6 with TRBJ2-2; a weak D match, TRBD1 (5 bases). The CDR3 runs to 15 residues. V was clipped by 1 base and J by 4 bases, with 11 bases between them. The germline CDR1 and CDR2 sequences are SGHDT and YYEEEE. The CDR3 DNA sequence: TGTGCCAGCAGCTTGAAGAGCCAGGGCACCGGGGAGCTGTTTTTT. Protein product: CASSLKSQGTGELFF.

The chain employs TRBV28 and TRBJ2-7; the match to TRBD1 covers 9 bases. The CDR3 spans 15 residues. After removal of 7 bases from V and 4 bases from J, the junction contained 11 bases not matched to a gene. CDR1 is MDHEN and CDR2 is SYDVKM in the germline V gene. DNA of the CDR3: TGTGCCAGCACCCAACCCGGGACAGGGAAATACGAGCAGTACTTC. Translated, it gives CASTQPGTGKYEQYF.

This clone has a handful of counts. The gene calls are TRBV6-4 and TRBJ2-1, with 8 bases aligning to TRBD2. Germline CDR1 MRHNA, CDR2 SNTAGT. The CDR3 is 16 residues long. Germline trimming cut 0 bases from V and 6 bases from J; bases unmatched to any gene: 7. As DNA, the CDR3 is TGTGCCAGCAGTGACTCGAGTAGCGGGATTGTCAATGAGCAGTTCTTC. It is translated as CASSDSSSGIVNEQFF.

The V call is TRBV7-2, the J call TRBJ2-1; 8 bases fit TRBD2. The V segment lost 1 base and the J segment 7 bases; nucleotides outside the gene matches: 9. CDR1 is SGHTA and CDR2 is FQGNSA in the germline V gene. The CDR3 totals 16 residues. CDR3 amino acids: CASSLVGAGVENEQFF. The CDR3 nucleotides are TGTGCCAGCAGCTTAGTGGGAGCGGGAGTGGAAAATGAGCAGTTCTTC. Filled out from reference TRBV7-2 and TRBJ2-1, the complete variable domain reads GAGVSQSPSNKVTEKGKDVELRCDPISGHTALYWYRQSLGQGLEFLIYFQGNSAPDKSGLPSDRFSAERTGGSVSTLTIQRTQQEDSAVYLCASSLVGAGVENEQFFGPGTRLTVL.

The V and J genes are TRBV12-5 and TRBJ2-7; 7 bases fit TRBD1. In germline, CDR1 is LGHNT, CDR2 FRNRAP. The V segment lost 3 bases and the J segment 0 bases; nucleotides outside the gene matches: 14. The length of the CDR3 is 18 residues. CDR3 nucleotides: TGTGCTAGTGGTTTCCTCATCTGGGACAGCTGGAGCTCCTACGAGCAGTACTTC. It codes for CASGFLIWDSWSSYEQYF.

V usage is TRBV28 and J usage is TRBJ2-3; 8 positions agree with TRBD1. This CDR3 is 15 amino acids long. Germline trimming cut 9 bases from V and 5 bases from J; bases unmatched to any gene: 13. Germline V gives CDR1 MDHEN, CDR2 SYDVKM. The CDR3 DNA reads as TGTGCCAGTAGAGGACAGGGCCCTTCGGGAGATACGCAGTATTTT. It is translated as CASRGQGPSGDTQYF.

The V gene is TRBV9, the J gene TRBJ1-2; D uncertain. Deletions cut 0 bases from V and 0 bases from J, with 9 bases between. In germline, CDR1 is SGDLS, CDR2 YYNGEE. The CDR3 has 15 amino acids. The CDR3 bases are TGTGCCAGCAGCGTAGGCCGGGTTTCTAACTATGGCTACACCTTC. It is translated as CASSVGRVSNYGYTF.

The chain couples TRBV6-6 to TRBJ2-7, with 9 bases matching TRBD1. The CDR3 has 15 residues. J lost 4 bases, V lost 5 bases, and 9 bases had no gene match. Germline V lookup: CDR1 MNHNY, CDR2 SVGAGI (reference sequence). CDR3: CASSPPGQGLYEQYF. CDR3 bases: TGTGCCAGCAGTCCGCCGGGACAGGGACTATACGAGCAGTACTTC.